Here is one T cell receptor (beta chain) with its context. Its antigen remains unidentified. V was trimmed by 7 bases and J by 10 bases, leaving 19 bases between them. The germline V gene encodes CDR1 SGHTA and CDR2 FQGNSA. The CDR3 is 13 residues long. The sample is drawn from a study of blood T cells in healthy people across ages. Study results and caveats: Whereas aged donors had fewer naive CD4+ cells, long-lived donors had more of them and higher diversity. Per million T cells, TCR beta diversity dropped roughly linearly as age increased.

Alongside a J-beta primer mix, a sample-barcoded 5' primer served in a second PCR lasting about 7 to 12 cycles. Every cDNA molecule bore a tag from a template-switch adaptor containing 12 random nucleotides. Samples each returned at least 3 million CDR3-containing paired-end reads. TCRdb redid the calling of the 5' RACE reads with MiXCR, one entry per CDR3 protein. Counted here are approximately 940,000 distinct CDR3 sequences, 45% to 50% occurring once; the ten biggest clones make up around an eighth. The receptor's source is a man aged 30 to 39 in good health. Sequencing was carried out using blood. The chain has TRBV7-2 and TRBJ2-5, with D perhaps TRBD2 (5 bases). In DNA form, the CDR3 reads TGTGCCAGCACCGTGGAATTTACGGGGAGCCAGTACTTC. Residues: CASTVEFTGSQYF.